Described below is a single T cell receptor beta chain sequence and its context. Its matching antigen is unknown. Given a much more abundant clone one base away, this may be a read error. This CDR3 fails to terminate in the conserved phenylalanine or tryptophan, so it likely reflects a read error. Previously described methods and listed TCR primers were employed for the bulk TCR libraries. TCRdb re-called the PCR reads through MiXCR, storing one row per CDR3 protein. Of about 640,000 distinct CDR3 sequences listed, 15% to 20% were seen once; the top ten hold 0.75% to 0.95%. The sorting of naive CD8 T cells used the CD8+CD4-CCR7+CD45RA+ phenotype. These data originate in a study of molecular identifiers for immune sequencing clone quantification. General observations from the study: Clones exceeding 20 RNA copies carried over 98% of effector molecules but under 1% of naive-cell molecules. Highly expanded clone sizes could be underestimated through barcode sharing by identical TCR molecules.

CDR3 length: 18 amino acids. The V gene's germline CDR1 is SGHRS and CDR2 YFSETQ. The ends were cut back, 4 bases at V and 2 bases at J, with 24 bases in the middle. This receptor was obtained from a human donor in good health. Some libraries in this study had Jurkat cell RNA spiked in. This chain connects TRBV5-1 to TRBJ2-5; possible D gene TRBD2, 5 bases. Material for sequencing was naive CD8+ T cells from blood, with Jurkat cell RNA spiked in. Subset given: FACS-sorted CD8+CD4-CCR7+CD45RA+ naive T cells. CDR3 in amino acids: CASSPGIFQTPTQETQYS. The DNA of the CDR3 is TGCGCCAGCAGCCCCGGGATCTTTCAAACTCCCACACAAGAGACCCAGTACTCC.